Listed below are T cell receptor beta chains from one sample, sequenced in a study of OX40 agonist ivuxolimab in advanced cancers. This table comes from immunoSEQ multiplex PCR, and its TCRdb copy is limited to in-frame clones, with some not included. The sample records about 65,000 clones, around 87% being singletons. The sample consisted of CD4+ or CD8+ T cells sorted from blood, taken in a trial of the OX40 agonist ivuxolimab. These receptors all come from an adult with an advanced solid tumor such as melanoma, head and neck, liver or kidney cancer. Each CDR3 is given with its conserved first and last residue. The D gene is left open where the match is weak. Size values are once, few and many counts, or a class for expanded clones, and some rows have none.

TRBJ1-5,NA,TRBV7-9,NA,TGTGCCAGCAGCTTAGGGGTGGTAGGCAATCAGCCCCAGCATTTT,CASSLGVVGNQPQHF
TRBJ1-5,TRBD1,TRBV30,NA,TGTGCCTGGAGTGTGAAAGACAGGGGCAATCAGCCCCAGCATTTT,CAWSVKDRGNQPQHF
TRBJ2-7,NA,TRBV15,NA,TGTGCCACCAGCAGAGACCCCATCGAGCAGTACTTC,CATSRDPIEQYF
TRBJ2-3,NA,TRBV27,NA,TGTGCCAGCAGTTTTGGGCAGCGCACAGATACGCAGTATTTT,CASSFGQRTDTQYF
TRBJ1-1,NA,TRBV5-1,NA,TGCGCCAGCAGCGCAGGTTGGGGGGTCATGAACACTGAAGCTTTCTTT,CASSAGWGVMNTEAFF
TRBJ1-3,NA,TRBV7-9,NA,TGTGCCAGCAGCTTTCTAGGGGCAGGGGAGGACACCATATATTTT,CASSFLGAGEDTIYF
TRBJ2-3,TRBD2,TRBV7-2,NA,TGTGCCAGCAGCTTAGACCCCTGGCGGGGGGGTGCAGATACGCAGTATTTT,CASSLDPWRGGADTQYF
TRBJ1-1,NA,TRBV9,NA,TGTGCCAGCAGCGTAGAGCCTCAGGCGAACACTGAAGCTTTCTTT,CASSVEPQANTEAFF
TRBJ2-5,TRBD2,TRBV2,few,TGTGCCAGCAGTAGGACTAGCGGGGGTTTGGAGACCCAGTACTTC,CASSRTSGGLETQYF
TRBJ1-6,TRBD1,TRBV11-2,NA,TGTGCCAGCAGCGAGGACAGGGGATCACCCCTCCACTTT,CASSEDRGSPLHF